The entry below describes one TCR beta chain. Its cognate antigen is unknown. This sample stems from a study of CXCR3-negative and CXCR3-positive naive CD8 T cells. Study-wide results and caveats: For CXCR3-positive naive cells, TRB CDR3s were more hydrophobic than those of CXCR3-negative naive cells.

The libraries of TRB cDNA were prepared using 5' RACE with UMI labels. One entry per CDR3 protein, without DNA, is what TCRdb gives after re-calling the 5' RACE reads. In all, the sample yields 150,000 or so distinct CDR3 sequences. The clonotype comes from a human donor in good health. Some clones in this sample may be carry-over from other donors' samples. The sequencing input was naive CXCR3+ CD8+ T cells from blood. Indicated subset: CD45RO-CCR7+CD27+CD95- naive CD8+ T cells expressing CXCR3 (TNR3+).

The chain's CDR3 is CASSQEGSTSGYTF. The chain recombines TRBV4-3 with TRBJ1-2. Germline CDR1 is LGHNA and CDR2 is YSLEER. The CDR3 contains 14 residues.